The next 10 T cell receptor beta chains were all read from a single sample in a study of early T cells in non-severe SARS-CoV-2 infection. TCRdb re-analysed the 5' RACE reads in MiXCR, keeping a single row per CDR3 protein. The data hold under 95,000 distinct CDR3 sequences, with 12% observed a single time. Sequencing was carried out using whole blood. The receptors originated from an adult who was a healthcare worker with PCR-confirmed SARS-CoV-2 infection or an uninfected control (not recorded which).

This clonotype has a count of ten or more. J is TRBJ2-5 and V is TRBV6-6; TRBD2 might be the D (6 bases). The CDR3 consists of 13 residues. The V gene lost 10 bases and the J gene lost 5 bases, with 17 bases spanning the gap. Germline lookup yields CDR1 MNHNY and CDR2 SVGAGI (reference sequence). In nucleotides, the CDR3 is TGTGCCACCGGGGCGGGGTTCGGGGAGACCCAGTACTTC. Protein product: CATGAGFGETQYF.

This clonotype was detected a few times. The V gene is TRBV28, the J gene TRBJ2-7; TRBD1 is a possible D gene (5 bases). Trimming pared 11 bases from V and 5 bases from J, leaving 16 bases between. CDR3 length: 12 residues. Germline V gives CDR1 MDHEN, CDR2 SYDVKM. The CDR3: CASCQGFNEQYF. The CDR3 DNA follows: TGTGCCTCCTGCCAGGGATTTAACGAGCAGTACTTC.

The V call is TRBV18, the J call TRBJ2-7; D ambiguous. The CDR3 is made up of 13 amino acids. The ends were cut back, 3 bases at V and 0 bases at J, with 6 bases in the middle. Germline values: CDR1 KGHSH, CDR2 LQKENI. CDR3 in DNA: TGTGCCAGCTCACCTTCAAGCTCCTACGAGCAGTACTTC. Its translation is CASSPSSSYEQYF.

This clonotype showed up many times. The rearrangement uses TRBV10-3 and TRBJ2-7, with D perhaps TRBD2 (6 bases). The germline V gene has CDR1 ENHRY and CDR2 SYGVKD. The CDR3 is 17 residues long. Trimming cost V 0 bases and J 1 base, with 16 bases left between them. The CDR3 DNA sequence: TGTGCCATCAGTGAGTCTGTAGCGGCAGGGATATCCTACGAGCAGTACTTC. Protein: CAISESVAAGISYEQYF.

This clonotype was seen a few times. The genes are TRBV7-9 and TRBJ2-5, with D unclear. This CDR3 has 14 residues. Germline V lookup: CDR1 SEHNR, CDR2 FQNEAQ (reference sequence). The V gene lost 5 bases and the J gene lost 11 bases, with 21 bases spanning the gap. The CDR3 bases are TGTGCCAGCAGCCCAATAACCGGCGTTTTAGCTCAGTACTTC. Its translation is CASSPITGVLAQYF.

The chain employs TRBV29-1 and TRBJ2-1; perhaps TRBD1 as D (5 bases). The germline gives CDR1 SQVTM, CDR2 ANQGSEA. The V gene lost 4 bases and the J gene lost 9 bases, with 19 bases spanning the gap. The CDR3 loop spans 14 amino acids. The CDR3 bases are TGCAGCGTTGCTCTCGGCGGCAGGGTAAGTGAGCAGTTCTTC. This gives the protein CSVALGGRVSEQFF.

This clonotype showed up many times. This rearrangement joins TRBV7-6 to TRBJ2-3; a possible D gene is TRBD2 (6 bases). Germline V CDR1 and CDR2: SGHVS, FNYEAQ. Between the trimmed V and J ends, which lost 3 bases and 4 bases, there was a span of 14 bases. The CDR3 has 15 amino acids. The CDR3 bases are TGTGCCAGCAGCTTGACACTAGCACCTCCAGATACGCAGTATTTT. Its translation: CASSLTLAPPDTQYF. Full variable domain (rest looked up from reference TRBV7-6 and TRBJ2-3): GAGVSQSPRYKVTKRGQDVALRCDPISGHVSLYWYRQALGQGPEFLTYFNYEAQQDKSGLPNDRFSAERPEGSISTLTIQRTEQRDSAMYRCASSLTLAPPDTQYFGPGTRLTVL.

Only a few counts were recorded for this clonotype. This chain links TRBV5-1 with TRBJ2-2, with D hard to call. CDR1 and CDR2 from the germline V gene are SGHRS and YFSETQ. The V and J ends lost 5 bases and 4 bases respectively, with 12 bases between them. This CDR3 spans 14 amino acids. The CDR3 region has the DNA TGCGCCAGCAGATCCGATCCGGGCACCGGGGAGCTGTTTTTT. Translation: CASRSDPGTGELFF.

The table lists this clonotype with many counts. The chain uses TRBV28 and TRBJ2-4, with 7 bases identical to TRBD1. The CDR3 runs 15 residues. V was pared by 2 bases and J by 1 base, with 2 bases of the junction left unmatched. Germline V gene data show CDR1 as MDHEN and CDR2 as SYDVKM. DNA of the CDR3: TGTGCCAGCAGTTTAAAGGGGGCGGCCAAAAACATTCAGTACTTC. Translation: CASSLKGAAKNIQYF. Combining the CDR3 with reference TRBV28 and TRBJ2-4 gives the whole variable domain DVKVTQSSRYLVKRTGEKVFLECVQDMDHENMFWYRQDPGLGLRLIYFSYDVKMKEKGDIPEGYSVSREKKERFSLILESASTNQTSMYLCASSLKGAAKNIQYFGAGTRLSVL.

This clonotype was counted at least ten times. The rearrangement joins TRBV29-1 to TRBJ1-1; D gene unclear. With 5 bases removed from V and 1 base from J, the gap between germline ends came to 5 bases. CDR1 is SQVTM, CDR2 ANQGSEA, per germline. The CDR3 has 11 residues. CDR3 DNA: TGCAGCGTTTTGAAGAACACTGAAGCTTTCTTT. Translating gives CSVLKNTEAFF.